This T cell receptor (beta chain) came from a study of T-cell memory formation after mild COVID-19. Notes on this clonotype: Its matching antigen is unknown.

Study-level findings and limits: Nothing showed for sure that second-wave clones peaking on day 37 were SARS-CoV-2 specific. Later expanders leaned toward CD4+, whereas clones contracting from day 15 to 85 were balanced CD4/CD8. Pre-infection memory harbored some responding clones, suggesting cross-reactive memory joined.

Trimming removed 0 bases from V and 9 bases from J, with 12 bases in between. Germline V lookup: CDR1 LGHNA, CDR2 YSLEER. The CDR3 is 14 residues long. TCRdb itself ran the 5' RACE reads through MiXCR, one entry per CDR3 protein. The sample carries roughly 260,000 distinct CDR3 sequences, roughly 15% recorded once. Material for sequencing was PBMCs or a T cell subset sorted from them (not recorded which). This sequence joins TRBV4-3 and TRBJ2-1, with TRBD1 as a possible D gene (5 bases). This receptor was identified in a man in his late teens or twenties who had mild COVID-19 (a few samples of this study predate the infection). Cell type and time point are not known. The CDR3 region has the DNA TGCGCCAGCAGCCAAGATAGGGGCTTGGGTGAGCAGTTCTTC. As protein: CASSQDRGLGEQFF.